This TCR beta chain was recovered during a study of shared clonotypes between healthy human individuals (dated by TCRdb to the early 2020s). Looking at the study overall: The cohort comprised two women and a few men aged 18 to 49 years. For each donor, CD4 naive and CD4 memory were each run on three plates, CD8 naive on two plates, and CD8 memory on one plate. To estimate repertoire size and how much clonotype sharing occurs between individuals, the study deeply sequenced the blood TCR repertoires of about five healthy adults. Different laboratories and diverse techniques were used to prepare libraries and sequence TCR repertoires, to increase sequencing depth and limit assay-specific biases. Per donor, leukapheresis produced somewhere between about 0.85 and 9.5 billion PBMCs.

The study at large found these results: When a few donors were compared, the shared fraction of clonotypes was around 4.6% for naive CD4, 3.5% to 4% for naive CD8, more than 2% for memory CD4, and roughly 0.4% for memory CD8. Incomplete sequencing was indicated by rarefaction of sorted-subset datasets, despite the large sequencing depth. The small number of donors limited the genetic and exposure-history diversity represented. Sampling was restricted to blood, and TCR repertoires in tissues likely differ from the TCR repertoires found in blood. Larger estimated clonotype richness was generally found for naive subsets than for memory subsets. Pairwise subsampling indicated that sequencing depth was expected to affect the degree of clonotype sharing among donors. Clonotypes shared by all four sorted-subset donors showed higher generation probabilities than non-shared clonotypes.

In regard to this clone: Its cognate antigen has yet to be identified. No per-base quality is available; no much larger clone lies one base away.

Ends trimmed: V by 8 bases, J by 4 bases; bases unmatched to a gene: 6. From a lookup of the germline V gene, CDR1 and CDR2 are SNHLY and FYNNEI. The CDR3, from cysteine to phenylalanine, totals 13 residues. The entry retains the CDR3 DNA only, 39 bases that are in frame from base 1. Using the deep immunoSEQ assay, multiplex PCR amplified TCR CDR3 regions from genomic DNA. Genomic DNA extracted from each cell subset was distributed evenly over all wells of several immunoSEQ 96-well plates, and each plate served as one replicate. For sorted subsets, approximately 190 ng genomic DNA, equal to tens of thousands of T cell genomes, was loaded into each replicate PCR. The purified libraries were quantified using a Qubit 3.0 fluorometer, sized with a Bioanalyzer 2100, and then quantified again using the KAPA Library Quantification kit. Each immunoSEQ 96-well plate was sequenced on its own single-read 150-cycle Illumina NextSeq 550 flow cell. Under the source paper's analysis protocol: The immunoSEQ output contained only junctional sequences without quality scores, so filtering could not match that applied to full-length reads. To assign V/J genes and CDR3, sequences were annotated using PyIR, a Python wrapper for IgBLAST v1.9, with IMGT germline references. Reads were filtered out if the reads had weak V/J assignments (E-value above 1e-6), no CDR3, stop codons, out-of-frame junctions, or ambiguous translated residues. A V3J clonotype was defined by an identical inferred V gene, J gene, and CDR3 amino acid sequence. To compute the percentage overlap between repertoires, the number of shared unique clonotypes was divided by the size of the smaller repertoire. Three approaches were used to assess repertoire richness: RTK rarefaction, the Chao1 estimator, and Recon v2.1 estimates of unobserved clonotypes. Generation probabilities for all TCRbeta clonotypes obtained by the gDNA method from a few donors were computed using OLGA. TCRdb provides this immuneACCESS table in a form limited to in-frame rearrangements. Some clones are lacking; in checked studies, under half of them reflect an unresolved V gene, and why the rest are absent is not known. That table is the source of V, J and clone size, and D and trimming were worked out from the DNA. The sample records around 2,000,000 clones, approximately 94% of which are singletons. Of the sample, roughly 1.1% falls within the top ten clones.

CD8 naive samples were obtained by positive selection for CCR7 among CD45RO-negative cells, yielding a CD45RA+CCR7+ population from which TemRA cells were excluded. The donors were healthy, HIV-negative adults with no recently reported acute infections or vaccinations. Every donor was a Caucasian adult residing in Nashville, Tennessee, USA. Blood was obtained by leukapheresis, after which PBMCs were separated by Ficoll-Histopaque density gradient centrifugation and cryopreserved in liquid nitrogen vapor phase. Purity and quantity of every magnetically sorted T cell population were checked by analytical flow cytometry. Genomic DNA was isolated from each sorted fraction and quantified by UV absorbance on a Nanodrop 2000c.

The receptor's source is a man between 18 and 29 years old in good health. This receptor chain uses TRBV2 and TRBJ2-7; the junction holds 9 bases that match TRBD1. Material for sequencing was naive CD8+ T cells sorted from blood. Explained via the paper, the cell subset or site label denotes: CD45RA+CCR7+. The CDR3 reads as follows: CASVPGQGYEQYF. Here is the DNA: TGTGCCAGCGTTCCGGGACAGGGTTACGAGCAGTACTTC. Reference TRBV2 and TRBJ2-7 proteins supply the regions before and after the CDR3; the full variable domain is: EPEVTQTPSHQVTQMGQEVILRCVPISNHLYFYWYRQILGQKVEFLVSFYNNEISEKSEIFDDQFSVERPDGSNFTLKIRSTKLEDSAMYFCASVPGQGYEQYFGPGTRLTVT.